Listed below are T cell receptor beta chains from one sample, sequenced in a study of tumor-infiltrating lymphocytes in primary liver carcinoma. TCRdb used MiXCR to reprocess the multiplex PCR reads, holding one entry per CDR3 protein. The sample lists some 320,000 distinct CDR3 sequences; less than 75% were seen once. Sequences were obtained from peripheral blood. The receptors here all came from a man aged 40-55 years with primary liver carcinoma and hepatitis B virus infection. The CDR3 runs from the conserved cysteine through the conserved F or W. Each record gives: CDR3 length, V gene, CDR3 protein.

CDR3 length: 16
V gene: TRBV4-1
CDR3 protein: CTSSQDPARDNYGYTF

CDR3 length: 15
V gene: TRBV6-5
CDR3 protein: CASSPPEIVGNEQFF

CDR3 length: 12
V gene: TRBV12-3/TRBV12-4
CDR3 protein: CASSLIRRQALF

CDR3 length: 16
V gene: TRBV5-4
CDR3 protein: CASRLGSSGSKDEHFF

CDR3 length: 16
V gene: TRBV5-1
CDR3 protein: CATKPGEGGPTDTQYF

CDR3 length: 18
V gene: TRBV5-4
CDR3 protein: CTSSLGGISSGLTDTLYF

CDR3 length: 15
V gene: TRBV10-3
CDR3 protein: CAIIPVFTSTGTQYF

CDR3 length: 13
V gene: TRBV6-1
CDR3 protein: CANSPQGARGYTF

CDR3 length: 14
V gene: TRBV4-1
CDR3 protein: CASSQVATIGELFF

CDR3 length: 16
V gene: TRBV6-5
CDR3 protein: CASSYSLAASTDTQYF

CDR3 length: 14
V gene: TRBV9
CDR3 protein: CASSVGERTDTQYF

CDR3 length: 15
V gene: TRBV11-2
CDR3 protein: CASSLGAATNEKLFF

CDR3 length: 16
V gene: TRBV5-1
CDR3 protein: CASSFLADGSYNEQFF

CDR3 length: 15
V gene: TRBV6-6
CDR3 protein: CASSGGQGSYQPQHF

CDR3 length: 13
V gene: TRBV7-8
CDR3 protein: CASSFKTNEKLFF

CDR3 length: 15
V gene: TRBV11-1
CDR3 protein: CASSSSRTGAYEQYF

CDR3 length: 16
V gene: TRBV11-1
CDR3 protein: CASSRGEGRELETQYF

CDR3 length: 15
V gene: TRBV5-1
CDR3 protein: CASRLASSAGNEQFF

CDR3 length: 15
V gene: TRBV4-2
CDR3 protein: CASSQVAEGQDEQFF

CDR3 length: 14
V gene: TRBV30
CDR3 protein: CAWSASRPPGSQYF

CDR3 length: 10
V gene: TRBV6-1
CDR3 protein: CASSEEGLYF

CDR3 length: 13
V gene: TRBV29-1
CDR3 protein: CSVAEGARNEQYF

CDR3 length: 13
V gene: TRBV29-1
CDR3 protein: CSVSGVGDQPQHF

CDR3 length: 17
V gene: TRBV4-2
CDR3 protein: CASSWGTGAGTYEKLFF

CDR3 length: 14
V gene: TRBV28
CDR3 protein: CASTKGGSGNIQYF

CDR3 length: 13
V gene: TRBV5-6
CDR3 protein: CACSSLMVYEQYF